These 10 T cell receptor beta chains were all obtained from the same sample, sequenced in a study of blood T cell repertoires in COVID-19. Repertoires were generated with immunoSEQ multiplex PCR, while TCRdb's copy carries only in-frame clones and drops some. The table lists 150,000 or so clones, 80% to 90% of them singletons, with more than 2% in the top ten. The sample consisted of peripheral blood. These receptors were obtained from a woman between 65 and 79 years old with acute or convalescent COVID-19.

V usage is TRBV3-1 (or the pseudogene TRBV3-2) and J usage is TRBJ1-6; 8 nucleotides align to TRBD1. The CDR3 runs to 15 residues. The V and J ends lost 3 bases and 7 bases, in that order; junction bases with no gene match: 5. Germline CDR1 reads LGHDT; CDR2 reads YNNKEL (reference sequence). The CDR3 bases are TGTGCCAGCAGCCAGGCAGGACAGGGAAATTCACCCCTCCACTTT. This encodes CASSQAGQGNSPLHF.

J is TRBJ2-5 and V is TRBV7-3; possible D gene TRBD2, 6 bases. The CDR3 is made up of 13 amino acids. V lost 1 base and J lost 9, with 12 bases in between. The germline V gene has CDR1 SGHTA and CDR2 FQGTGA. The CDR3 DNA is TGTGCCAGCAGCTTAATGGTCACTAGCTCCCAGTACTTC. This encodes CASSLMVTSSQYF. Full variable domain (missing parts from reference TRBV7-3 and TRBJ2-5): GAGVSQTPSNKVTEKGKYVELRCDPISGHTALYWYRQSLGQGPEFLIYFQGTGAADDSGLPNDRFFAVRPEGSVSTLKIQRTERGDSAVYLCASSLMVTSSQYFGPGTRLLVL.

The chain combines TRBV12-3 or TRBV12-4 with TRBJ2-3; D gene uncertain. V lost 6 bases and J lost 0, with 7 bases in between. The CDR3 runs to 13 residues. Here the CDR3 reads CASSPLSTDTQYF. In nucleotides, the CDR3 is TGTGCCAGCAGCCCACTAAGCACAGATACGCAGTATTTT.

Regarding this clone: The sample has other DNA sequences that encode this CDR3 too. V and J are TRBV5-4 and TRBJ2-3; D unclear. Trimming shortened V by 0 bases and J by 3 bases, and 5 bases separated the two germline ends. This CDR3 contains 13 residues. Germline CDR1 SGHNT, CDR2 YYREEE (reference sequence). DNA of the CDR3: TGTGCCAGCAGCTTGGCCGGGACAGATACGCAGTATTTT. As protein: CASSLAGTDTQYF. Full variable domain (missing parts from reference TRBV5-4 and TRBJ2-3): ETGVTQSPTHLIKTRGQQVTLRCSSQSGHNTVSWYQQALGQGPQFIFQYYREEENGRGNFPPRFSGLQFPNYSSELNVNALELDDSALYLCASSLAGTDTQYFGPGTRLTVL.

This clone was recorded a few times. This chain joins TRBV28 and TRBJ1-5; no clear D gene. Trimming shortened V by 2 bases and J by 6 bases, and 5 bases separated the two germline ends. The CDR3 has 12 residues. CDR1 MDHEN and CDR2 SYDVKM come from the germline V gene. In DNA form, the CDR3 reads TGTGCCAGCAGTTTACGGGTTCAGCCCCAGCATTTT. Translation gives CASSLRVQPQHF.

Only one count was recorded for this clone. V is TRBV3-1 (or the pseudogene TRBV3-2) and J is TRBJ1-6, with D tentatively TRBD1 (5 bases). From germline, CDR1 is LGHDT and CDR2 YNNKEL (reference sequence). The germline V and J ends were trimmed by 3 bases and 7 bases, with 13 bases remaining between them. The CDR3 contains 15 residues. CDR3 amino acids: CASSHPGLWNSPLHF. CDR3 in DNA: TGTGCCAGCAGCCACCCGGGACTATGGAATTCACCCCTCCACTTT.

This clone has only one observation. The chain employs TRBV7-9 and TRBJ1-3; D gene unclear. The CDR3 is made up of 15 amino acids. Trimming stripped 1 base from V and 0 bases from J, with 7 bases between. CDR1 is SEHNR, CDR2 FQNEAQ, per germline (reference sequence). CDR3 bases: TGTGCCAGCAGCTTAGACATCTTCTCTGGAAACACCATATATTTT. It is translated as CASSLDIFSGNTIYF.

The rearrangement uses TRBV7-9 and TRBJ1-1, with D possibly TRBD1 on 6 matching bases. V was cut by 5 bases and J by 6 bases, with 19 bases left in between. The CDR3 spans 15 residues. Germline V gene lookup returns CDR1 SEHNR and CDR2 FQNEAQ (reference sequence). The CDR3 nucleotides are TGTGCCAGCAGCCCTAGAGGACAGCCGAGAGCTGAAGCTTTCTTT. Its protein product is CASSPRGQPRAEAFF.

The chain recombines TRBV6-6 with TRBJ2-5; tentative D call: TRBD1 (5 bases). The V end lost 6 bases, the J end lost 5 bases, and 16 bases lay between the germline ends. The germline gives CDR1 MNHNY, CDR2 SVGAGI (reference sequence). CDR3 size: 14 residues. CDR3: CASSPQKPGETQYF. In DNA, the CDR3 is TGTGCCAGCAGCCCCCAAAAACCAGGGGAGACCCAGTACTTC.

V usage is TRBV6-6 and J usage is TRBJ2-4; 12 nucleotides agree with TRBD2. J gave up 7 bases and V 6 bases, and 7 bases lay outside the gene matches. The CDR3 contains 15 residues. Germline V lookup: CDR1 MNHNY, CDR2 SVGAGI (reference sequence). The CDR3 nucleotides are TGTGCCAGCAGACCGACTAGCGGGGGTTTCAACATTCAGTACTTC. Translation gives CASRPTSGGFNIQYF.